These 10 T cell receptor beta chains were sequenced from one sample in a study of T cell repertoires in cytomegalovirus infection. TCRdb redid the calling of the reads with MiXCR, one entry per CDR3 protein. The data hold roughly 500,000 distinct CDR3 sequences, with 33% observed a single time. These receptors have no identified antigens. The source material was cultured PBMCs, sampled from culture after CMV antigen stimulation. These receptor sequences come from a human donor in good health (CMV status not recorded). Some clones in this sample may be carry-over from other donors' samples.

The V call is TRBV7-2, the J call TRBJ2-7; D is unresolved. Germline V gives CDR1 SGHTA, CDR2 FQGNSA. The CDR3 sequence is 11 residues long. Trimming cost V 5 bases and J 7 bases, with 9 bases left between them. The CDR3 is CASSTLSEQYF. The CDR3 DNA reads TGTGCCAGCAGCACCCTAAGTGAGCAGTACTTC. Supplemented by reference TRBV7-2 and TRBJ2-7, the full variable domain reads GAGVSQSPSNKVTEKGKDVELRCDPISGHTALYWYRQSLGQGLEFLIYFQGNSAPDKSGLPSDRFSAERTGGSVSTLTIQRTQQEDSAVYLCASSTLSEQYFGPGTRLTVT.

Concerning this clonotype itself: This clone may be a read error of a much larger clone one base away. This chain links TRBV7-2 with TRBJ2-5, with 7 nucleotides matching TRBD2. CDR3 size: 16 residues. The germline CDR1 and CDR2 sequences are SGHTA and FQGNSA. As DNA, the CDR3 is TGTGCCAGCAGCTTAGCCGGGACTACCGGGCAAGAGTCCCAGTACTTC. The encoded protein is CASSLAGTTGQESQYF.

This clonotype was observed a handful of times. The V call is TRBV7-2, the J call TRBJ2-1; no clear D gene. CDR3 length: 13 residues. V dropped 2 bases and J dropped 5 bases, with 7 bases sitting between them. The V gene's germline CDR1 is SGHTA and CDR2 FQGNSA. Here the CDR3 reads CASSLPNHNEQFF. DNA of the CDR3: TGTGCCAGCAGCTTACCCAATCACAATGAGCAGTTCTTC.

This rearrangement joins TRBV4-3 to TRBJ2-7, with TRBD1 matching 8 bases. The CDR3 totals 16 residues. Unmatched junction bases numbered 11, after V lost 2 bases and J lost 5 bases. Germline V gene lookup returns CDR1 LGHNA and CDR2 YSLEER. CDR3 coding DNA: TGCGCCAGCAGCCAACCTGGCGGGGCAGGGGGCAACGAGCAGTACTTC. Translation: CASSQPGGAGGNEQYF.

V and J are TRBV5-1 and TRBJ2-5; D is uncertain. The CDR3 is made up of 15 amino acids. The V end was cut by 7 bases, the J end by 2 bases, with 18 bases between. CDR1 and CDR2 (germline): SGHRS, YFSETQ. CDR3 amino acids: CASSSVGSYQETQYF. CDR3 nucleotide sequence: TGCGCCAGCTCCAGTGTCGGAAGTTATCAAGAGACCCAGTACTTC.

This clonotype was found many times. The chain recombines TRBV7-2 with TRBJ2-3, with 7 nucleotides matching TRBD1. The germline CDR1 and CDR2 sequences are SGHTA and FQGNSA. Trimming removed 3 bases from V and 6 bases from J; junction bases left unmatched: 15. The CDR3 spans 17 residues. CDR3 coding DNA: TGTGCCAGCAGCTTCCCCGCAGGACAGGTTGAGATTGATACGCAGTATTTT. It codes for CASSFPAGQVEIDTQYF.

This clonotype was found a few times. The CDR3 here is CASSLGTSGRDTQYF. CDR3 nucleotide sequence: TGTGCCAGCAGCTTAGGGACTAGCGGTCGGGATACGCAGTATTTT. J is TRBJ2-3 and V is TRBV11-2; 10 bases line up with TRBD2. After removal of 1 base from V and 6 bases from J, the junction contained 4 bases not matched to a gene. The CDR3 loop spans 15 amino acids. CDR1 is SGHAT, CDR2 FQNNGV, per germline. Full variable domain (outside the CDR3, taken from reference TRBV11-2 and TRBJ2-3): EAGVAQSPRYKIIEKRQSVAFWCNPISGHATLYWYQQILGQGPKLLIQFQNNGVVDDSQLPKDRFSAERLKGVDSTLKIQPAKLEDSAVYLCASSLGTSGRDTQYFGPGTRLTVL.

This clonotype has ten or more counts. The chain carries TRBV7-2 and TRBJ1-3, with a possible D match to TRBD1 (6 bases). This CDR3 contains 16 residues. V lost 5 bases and J 3 bases, leaving 17 bases between the germline ends. In germline, CDR1 is SGHTA, CDR2 FQGNSA. CDR3 sequence (DNA): TGTGCCAGCAGCGGAACCCGGGCCAGGGGTGGAAACACCATATATTTT. Its translation: CASSGTRARGGNTIYF.

This clonotype has only a few counts. The V call is TRBV20-1, the J call TRBJ2-3; no definite D call. V lost 0 bases, J lost 0 bases, and 10 bases lay in between. The CDR3 extends over 15 amino acids. Germline values: CDR1 DFQATT, CDR2 SNEGSKA (reference sequence). The chain's CDR3 is CSARDWQRSTDTQYF. As DNA, the CDR3 is TGCAGTGCTAGAGATTGGCAGCGTAGCACAGATACGCAGTATTTT.

This sequence joins TRBV2 and TRBJ2-4; possible D gene TRBD1, 6 bases. CDR1 and CDR2 (germline): SNHLY, FYNNEI. The CDR3 spans 17 residues. Between the trimmed V and J ends, which lost 4 bases and 0 bases, there was a span of 16 bases. CDR3 amino acids: CASSGIRTDPAKNIQYF. The CDR3 nucleotides read TGTGCCAGCAGTGGAATTCGGACAGACCCAGCCAAAAACATTCAGTACTTC.